A single sample is the source of the 15 T cell receptor beta chains below, sequenced in a study of blood T cells in healthy people across ages. A sample-barcoded 5' primer and a J-beta primer mix were used in a second PCR of roughly 6 to 11 cycles. A single record per CDR3 protein comes from TCRdb applying MiXCR to the 5' RACE reads. The sample has over 1,500,000 distinct CDR3 sequences, about 50% seen once. The sample taken for sequencing was blood. These TCRs come from a woman in her forties in good health.

The gene calls are TRBV20-1 and TRBJ1-4; 9 bases match TRBD1. Germline CDR1 DFQATT, CDR2 SNEGSKA (reference sequence). The CDR3 runs 13 residues. The V gene end was trimmed by 6 bases and the J gene end by 7 bases; junction bases not matched to a gene: 6. The CDR3 sequence is CSAGGTGPEKLFF. The CDR3 DNA follows: TGCAGTGCAGGAGGGACAGGGCCTGAAAAACTGTTTTTT.

The chain joins TRBV27 to TRBJ1-4; TRBD1 aligns across 7 bases. There are 14 residues in the CDR3. V lost 6 bases, J lost 8 bases, and 9 bases stayed unmatched. Per germline, CDR1 MNHEY and CDR2 SMNVEV (reference sequence). CDR3 DNA: TGTGCCAGCAGGCTACAGGGGAGTCGGGAAAAACTGTTTTTT. Translation gives CASRLQGSREKLFF.

This clonotype was counted only a few times. The chain uses TRBV11-2 and TRBJ1-5; 7 bases line up with TRBD1. Unmatched junction bases numbered 13, after V lost 5 bases and J lost 6 bases. CDR1 and CDR2 (germline): SGHAT, FQNNGV. The CDR3 has 16 amino acids. The CDR3 bases are TGTGCCAGCAGCGCCGGCGACAGGGTGCGGGGTCAGCCCCAGCATTTT. It codes for CASSAGDRVRGQPQHF.

The DNA for the CDR3 is TGTGCCACCAGCAGCCCGGGACAGGCGGAGGGAAGCGAAAAACTGTTTTTT. Its protein product is CATSSPGQAEGSEKLFF. V usage is TRBV15 and J usage is TRBJ1-4; 8 bases fit TRBD1. J was trimmed by 8 bases and V by 3 bases; bases with no gene match: 14. Germline assignment: CDR1 LNHNV and CDR2 YYDKDF (reference sequence). The CDR3 is 17 amino acids. Combining the CDR3 with reference TRBV15 and TRBJ1-4 gives the whole variable domain DAMVIQNPRYQVTQFGKPVTLSCSQTLNHNVMYWYQQKSSQAPKLLFHYYDKDFNNEADTPDNFQSRRPNTSFCFLDIRSPGLGDTAMYLCATSSPGQAEGSEKLFFGSGTQLSVL.

This clonotype was counted a few times. The chain recombines TRBV13 with TRBJ2-6; maybe TRBD2 (6 bases). CDR3 length: 18 amino acids. V gave up 2 bases and J gave up 1 base, with 15 bases separating them. Germline CDR1 is PRHDT and CDR2 is FYEKMQ (reference sequence). The CDR3 bases are TGTGCCAGCAGCTTAAAATCACGAGGGAGGTCTGGGGCCAACGTCCTGACTTTC. Translation gives CASSLKSRGRSGANVLTF. The variable domain in full, completed from reference TRBV13 and TRBJ2-6, reads AAGVIQSPRHLIKEKRETATLKCYPIPRHDTVYWYQQGPGQDPQFLISFYEKMQSDKGSIPDRFSAQQFSDYHSELNMSSLELGDSALYFCASSLKSRGRSGANVLTFGAGSRLTVL.

This chain joins TRBV27 and TRBJ2-4; D is unclear. The CDR3 has 14 amino acids. CDR1 MNHEY and CDR2 SMNVEV come from the germline V gene (reference sequence). V lost 0 bases and J 5 bases, leaving 8 bases between the germline ends. DNA of the CDR3: TGTGCCAGCAGTTTATCACAGCTCCAAAACATTCAGTACTTC. Translated: CASSLSQLQNIQYF.

The J gene is TRBJ2-1, the V gene TRBV29-1; D not resolved. This CDR3 is 12 amino acids long. Germline V gene sequence: CDR1 SQVTM, CDR2 ANQGSEA. Trimming shortened V by 5 bases and J by 2 bases, and 7 bases separated the two germline ends. This CDR3 is CSVRLAYNEQFF. In DNA, the CDR3 is TGCAGCGTTCGTTTAGCCTACAATGAGCAGTTCTTC.

For this clonotype: A read error is possible here, since a much larger clone lies one base away. CDR3: CASSSVRIEQYF. The DNA of the CDR3 is TGTGCCAGCAGTTCCGTCAGGATCGAGCAGTACTTC. The chain links TRBV6-2 or TRBV6-3 to TRBJ2-7; no clear D. The germline gives CDR1 MNHEY, CDR2 SVGEGT. The CDR3 spans 12 residues. V was shortened by 4 bases and J by 6 bases, with 10 bases between the two germline ends.

The V call is TRBV3-1, the J call TRBJ2-7; D not certain. Looked up from germline, CDR1 is LGHDT and CDR2 is YNNKEL (reference sequence). The CDR3 has 15 amino acids. Trimming stripped 1 base from V and 9 bases from J, with 19 bases between. CDR3 sequence reads: CASSQGNWARSWQYF. Written as DNA, the CDR3 is TGTGCCAGCAGCCAAGGTAATTGGGCCCGCAGTTGGCAGTACTTC.

The V call is TRBV25-1, the J call TRBJ1-2; the D gene is possibly TRBD1 (5 bases). The CDR3 extends over 16 amino acids. Trimming stripped 3 bases from V and 8 bases from J, with 22 bases between. Germline V gives CDR1 MGHDK, CDR2 SYGVNS. The DNA for the CDR3 is TGTGCCAGCAGTGACCCTAATAGAGGGGATTGGAACGGCTACACCTTC. It yields the protein CASSDPNRGDWNGYTF.

The chain joins TRBV6-2 or TRBV6-3 to TRBJ2-7, with D tentatively TRBD1 (6 bases). The CDR3 has 15 amino acids. Germline lookup yields CDR1 MNHEY and CDR2 SVGEGT. V shed 6 bases and J shed 4 bases, with 19 bases lying between them. CDR3 sequence reads: CASRSSGTNLYEQYF. The DNA of the CDR3 is TGTGCCAGCAGATCCTCCGGGACAAACCTATACGAGCAGTACTTC.

The chain joins TRBV7-9 to TRBJ2-5, with TRBD1 matching over 10 bases. The CDR3 runs 16 residues. After removal of 5 bases from V and 11 bases from J, the junction contained 17 bases not matched to a gene. The germline CDR1 and CDR2 sequences are SEHNR and FQNEAQ (reference sequence). The CDR3 DNA is TGTGCCAGCAGCCCCCGACAGGGGGCCAATCTTTTTGAGCAGTACTTC. This encodes CASSPRQGANLFEQYF.

The genes are TRBV28 and TRBJ2-7, with a weak D call TRBD2 (5 bases). Germline V CDR1 and CDR2: MDHEN, SYDVKM. The CDR3 runs 18 residues. V dropped 2 bases and J dropped 7 bases, with 27 bases sitting between them. CDR3 region: CASSLRNEGIPRANEQYF. The CDR3, as DNA: TGTGCCAGCAGTTTAAGGAACGAGGGTATCCCAAGGGCCAATGAGCAGTACTTC.

CDR3 protein: CSATRTGEDTQYF. The DNA of the CDR3 is TGCAGTGCTACACGGACAGGGGAGGATACGCAGTATTTT. The chain joins TRBV20-1 to TRBJ2-3; 9 nucleotides match TRBD1. The CDR3 length is 13 residues. V shed 4 bases, J shed 6 bases, and the junction held 5 bases outside the gene matches. CDR1 and CDR2 (germline): DFQATT, SNEGSKA (reference sequence).

The chain employs TRBV6-1 and TRBJ1-2; 7 bases agree with TRBD1. With V trimmed by 6 bases and J by 3 bases, 7 bases remained unmatched. CDR1 and CDR2 (germline): MNHNS, SASEGT. CDR3 size: 14 residues. CDR3 protein: CASRIRQGYYGYTF. CDR3 nucleotide sequence: TGTGCCAGCAGAATTCGACAGGGCTACTATGGCTACACCTTC.